This TCR beta chain was observed in a study of blood T cell repertoires in COVID-19. Study as a whole: From the United States, Italy and Spain came samples of acute and convalescent COVID-19. The analysed material was cDNA or gDNA that came from T cells, B-cell-depleted T cells, or PBMCs.

The CDR3 is made up of 14 amino acids. V gave up 3 bases and J gave up 7 bases; unmatched junction bases: 7. The germline V gene encodes CDR1 SGHRS and CDR2 YFSETQ. In the source study's methods: Researchers report that nucleated cell counts were estimated from reference gene primer amplification. The repertoire was sequenced with immunoSEQ multiplex PCR; TCRdb's copy has only in-frame clones and lacks some. V and J calls and clone size come straight from that table; D and trimming were deduced from the DNA. Counted here are just over 85,000 clones, about 88% occurring once; the ten biggest clones make up 8% to 9.5%.

The J gene is TRBJ2-1, the V gene TRBV5-1, with TRBD1 matching 7 bases. Sequenced: peripheral blood. The sequence was collected from a man in his forties or fifties with acute or convalescent COVID-19. DNA for the CDR3: TGCGCCAGCAGCTCACGGCAGGGGGAGAATGAGCAGTTCTTC. This translates into CASSSRQGENEQFF. Using reference TRBV5-1 and TRBJ2-1 for the parts outside the CDR3, the full variable domain is KAGVTQTPRYLIKTRGQQVTLSCSPISGHRSVSWYQQTPGQGLQFLFEYFSETQRNKGNFPGRFSGRQFSNSRSEMNVSTLELGDSALYLCASSSRQGENEQFFGPGTRLTVL.